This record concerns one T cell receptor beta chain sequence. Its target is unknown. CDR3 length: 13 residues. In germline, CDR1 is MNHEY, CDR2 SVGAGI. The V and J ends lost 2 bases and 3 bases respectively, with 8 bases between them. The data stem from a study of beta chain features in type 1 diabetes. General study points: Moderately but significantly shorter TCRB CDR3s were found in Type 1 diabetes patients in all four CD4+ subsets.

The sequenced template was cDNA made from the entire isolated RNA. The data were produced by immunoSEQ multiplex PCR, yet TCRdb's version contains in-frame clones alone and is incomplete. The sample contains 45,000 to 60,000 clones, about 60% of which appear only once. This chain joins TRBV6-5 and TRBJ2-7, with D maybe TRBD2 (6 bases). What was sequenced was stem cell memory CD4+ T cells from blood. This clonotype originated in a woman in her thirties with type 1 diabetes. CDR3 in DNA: TGTGCCAGCAGTTACGCGGGGAGCTACGAGCAGTACTTC. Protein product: CASSYAGSYEQYF.